This is a list of T cell receptor beta chains from one sample in a study of CD8 T cells in Susac syndrome. TCRdb called the immunoSEQ multiplex PCR reads again in MiXCR, with one record for every CDR3 protein. Here the sample spans around 71,000 distinct CDR3 sequences, 96% being singletons. The sequencing sample was made of CD4+ T cells from PBMCs. The receptors were sampled from a human donor with multiple sclerosis. CDR3s leave out the opening cysteine and the closing phenylalanine or tryptophan. A clone size is listed for some rows: how often the clone was seen (once, few, many), or a class if it is expanded.

CDR3: ASSYTTGTGTYEQY; V: TRBV6-5; size: .; J: TRBJ2-7
CDR3: ASSFSLTGWGTEAF; V: TRBV7-2; size: .; J: TRBJ1-1
CDR3: AWSLLATETQY; V: TRBV30; size: .; J: TRBJ2-5
CDR3: ASSSLGGATGGEQY; V: TRBV6-5; size: .; J: TRBJ2-7
CDR3: ASSLPGGTEAF; V: TRBV4-2; size: .; J: TRBJ1-1
CDR3: AWSVPFYEQY; V: TRBV30; size: .; J: TRBJ2-7
CDR3: ASSSHGTGEAYEQY; V: TRBV7-2; size: once; J: TRBJ2-7
CDR3: ASSQFLGGNSPLH; V: TRBV3-1; size: .; J: TRBJ1-6
CDR3: ASSSAVGGSAQY; V: TRBV28; size: .; J: TRBJ2-3
CDR3: ASSQVRYEQY; V: TRBV3-1; size: .; J: TRBJ2-7
CDR3: AISQTGQETQY; V: TRBV10-3; size: .; J: TRBJ2-5